This T cell receptor beta chain was documented in a study of OX40 agonist ivuxolimab in advanced cancers. V gave up 4 bases and J gave up 2 bases, with 10 bases separating them. CDR3 length equals 14 residues. The germline gives CDR1 MNHEY, CDR2 SMNVEV (reference sequence). TCRdb keeps only in-frame clones here, not all; method: immunoSEQ multiplex PCR. The data contain some 86,000 clones, around 94% of them singletons. Material: CD4+ or CD8+ T cells sorted from blood, obtained in a trial of the OX40 agonist ivuxolimab. The TCR sequence derives from an adult with an advanced solid tumor such as melanoma, head and neck, liver or kidney cancer. The rearrangement links TRBV27 to TRBJ2-3; D possibly corresponds to TRBD1 (6 bases). CDR3 bases: TGTGCCAGCAGTTCATGGGACACCACAGATACGCAGTATTTT. Its protein product is CASSSWDTTDTQYF.